Below are 28 T cell receptor beta chains sequenced from a single sample in a study of T cells after yellow fever vaccination. From the 5' RACE reads, TCRdb called clonotypes with MiXCR, one entry per CDR3 protein. The sample yields fewer than 400,000 distinct CDR3 sequences, around a tenth seen once. The sample here was CD4+ T cells sorted from PBMCs, taken 45 days after the yellow fever booster vaccination. Receptors were obtained from a man younger than 30 who received the YFV17D yellow fever vaccine.

This clonotype has just a few counts. V and J are TRBV15 and TRBJ1-6, with unresolved D. V lost 0 bases, J lost 10 bases, and 16 bases lay in between. Germline CDR1 reads LNHNV; CDR2 reads YYDKDF (reference sequence). CDR3 size: 16 residues. For the CDR3, the DNA is TGTGCCACCAGCAGAGATTCGGCGGGCCCTAGGTCACCCCTCCACTTT. Amino acid sequence: CATSRDSAGPRSPLHF.

This clonotype was counted ten times or more. The rearrangement joins TRBV4-3 to TRBJ2-3; D gene uncertain. This CDR3 is built from 13 residues. Trimming stripped 1 base from V and 2 bases from J, with 4 bases between. CDR1 LGHNA and CDR2 YSLEER come from the germline V gene. The CDR3 reads CASSQGHTDTQYF. The DNA for the CDR3 is TGCGCCAGCAGCCAAGGACACACAGATACGCAGTATTTT.

In this sample, this clonotype turned up many times. The rearrangement uses TRBV7-2 and TRBJ2-1; D is undetermined. The CDR3 consists of 15 residues. Germline V lookup: CDR1 SGHTA, CDR2 FQGNSA. Trimming left V 3 bases short and J 2 bases short, with 11 bases between. Written as DNA, the CDR3 is TGTGCCAGCAGCTTCGGAAACCCGCCCTACAATGAGCAGTTCTTC. Residues: CASSFGNPPYNEQFF.

The rearrangement uses TRBV7-8 and TRBJ1-6, with D tentatively TRBD1 (5 bases). Trimming shortened V by 0 bases and J by 9 bases, and 15 bases separated the two germline ends. This CDR3 comprises 16 residues. The V gene's germline CDR1 is SGHVS and CDR2 FQNEAQ. The CDR3 is CASSLAGTLLFSPLHF. In nucleotides, the CDR3 is TGTGCCAGCAGCTTAGCCGGGACCCTCCTTTTTTCACCCCTCCACTTT.

V usage is TRBV7-9 and J usage is TRBJ2-5; 7 bases match TRBD1. The CDR3 has 13 amino acids. J was trimmed by 2 bases and V by 5 bases; bases with no gene match: 2. Germline V gene lookup returns CDR1 SEHNR and CDR2 FQNEAQ (reference sequence). Here the CDR3 DNA reads TGTGCCAGCAGCGACAGGGTTCAAGAGACCCAGTACTTC. Translated: CASSDRVQETQYF.

The sample holds many counts of this clonotype. The chain uses TRBV4-1 and TRBJ2-1, with TRBD2 matching 13 bases. This CDR3 region has 15 residues. Germline CDR1 and CDR2: MGHRA and YSYEKL. Trimming took 6 bases from V and 5 from J; bases not matched to a gene: 4. The CDR3 nucleotides are TGCGCCAGCAGATCGGGACTAGCGGGGAACAATGAGCAGTTCTTC. Translation gives CASRSGLAGNNEQFF.

There are a few counts of this clonotype. V usage is TRBV11-3 and J usage is TRBJ2-1; 11 nucleotides align to TRBD1. In germline, CDR1 is SGHNT, CDR2 YENEEA. Unmatched junction bases numbered 5, after V lost 5 bases and J lost 8 bases. The CDR3 consists of 14 residues. This chain's CDR3 is CASSPGQGVYEQFF. In DNA, the CDR3 is TGTGCCAGCAGCCCGGGACAGGGGGTCTATGAGCAGTTCTTC.

This clonotype was detected only a few times. The CDR3 nucleotides are TGTGCCATCAGTGGGTTCAGTGCTGAAGCTTTCTTT. Translated, it gives CAISGFSAEAFF. The chain carries TRBV10-3 and TRBJ1-1; D uncertain. CDR1 ENHRY and CDR2 SYGVKD come from the germline V gene. The CDR3 loop spans 12 amino acids. Trimming stripped 4 bases from V and 6 bases from J, with 9 bases between.

This clonotype was seen more than once but under ten times. CDR3 in amino acids: CSAPTRDNEQFF. In nucleotides, the CDR3 is TGCAGTGCACCGACTAGAGACAATGAGCAGTTCTTC. This chain connects TRBV20-1 to TRBJ2-1; a weak D match, TRBD2 (6 bases). Trimming shortened V by 6 bases and J by 5 bases, and 11 bases separated the two germline ends. Germline V lookup: CDR1 DFQATT, CDR2 SNEGSKA (reference sequence). The CDR3 loop spans 12 amino acids.

This clonotype was seen many times. This chain links TRBV7-9 with TRBJ2-7, with D possibly TRBD2 on 5 matching bases. The germline V gene encodes CDR1 SEHNR and CDR2 FQNEAQ (reference sequence). The V end was cut by 2 bases, the J end by 4 bases, with 6 bases between. The CDR3 loop spans 12 amino acids. The DNA for the CDR3 is TGTGCCAGCAGCTTACCGGGGTACGAGCAGTACGTC. Its translation is CASSLPGYEQYV.

This clonotype turned up a few times. V gene TRBV19 combines with J gene TRBJ1-5; 10 bases fit TRBD1. The CDR3 has 17 residues. Losses at the gene ends were 5 bases for V and 2 bases for J; bases not matched to a gene: 9. Germline CDR1 is LNHDA and CDR2 is SQIVND (reference sequence). CDR3 nucleotide sequence: TGTGCCAGTAGTCCCGGGACAGGGGTAGGTGGCAATCAGCCCCAGCATTTT. Its translation: CASSPGTGVGGNQPQHF.

This chain joins TRBV27 and TRBJ2-2; TRBD1 might be the D (5 bases). CDR1 is MNHEY and CDR2 is SMNVEV in the germline V gene (reference sequence). The CDR3 totals 15 residues. V lost 5 bases to trimming and J lost 3 bases, with 13 bases between them. CDR3 sequence reads: CASSPQGEDTGELFF. The CDR3 coding sequence is TGTGCCAGCAGTCCTCAGGGTGAGGACACCGGGGAGCTGTTTTTT.

This clonotype was counted at least ten times. This chain connects TRBV27 to TRBJ2-3; D gene ambiguous. V lost 6 bases, J lost 4 bases, and 11 bases lay in between. The CDR3 loop spans 13 amino acids. CDR1 is MNHEY and CDR2 is SMNVEV in the germline V gene (reference sequence). CDR3 nucleotides: TGTGCCAGCAGACCTAGACTCGCAGATACGCAGTATTTT. This translates into CASRPRLADTQYF.

The J gene is TRBJ2-5, the V gene TRBV5-1, with 11 nucleotides matching TRBD2. The germline gives CDR1 SGHRS, CDR2 YFSETQ. Trimming cost V 3 bases and J 5 bases; bases outside gene matches: 9. The CDR3 totals 16 residues. CDR3 sequence reads: CASSSLGSGGAETQYF. The CDR3 region has the DNA TGCGCCAGCAGCTCCCTGGGTAGCGGGGGGGCTGAGACCCAGTACTTC.

Worth noting for this clonotype: At one end, the junction sequence differs from germline, possibly due to a read error. V usage is TRBV11-3 and J usage is TRBJ2-2, with a possible D match to TRBD2 (7 bases). Germline lookup yields CDR1 SGHNT and CDR2 YENEEA. The CDR3 loop spans 16 amino acids. The CDR3 bases are TGTGCCAGCAGCTTGGGGGGGGCCGCGAACACCGGGGAGCTGGTTTTT. This translates into CASSLGGAANTGELVF.

The chain couples TRBV20-1 to TRBJ2-2; TRBD1 aligns across 7 bases. From germline, CDR1 is DFQATT and CDR2 SNEGSKA (reference sequence). The CDR3 loop spans 16 amino acids. J lost 4 bases, V lost 2 bases, and 10 bases had no gene match. CDR3 residues: CSARNTGEYSTGELFF. Here the CDR3 DNA reads TGCAGTGCTAGAAATACAGGGGAGTATAGCACCGGGGAGCTGTTTTTT.

This clonotype was found many times. The rearrangement links TRBV6-2 or TRBV6-3 to TRBJ2-3; TRBD1 is a possible D gene (6 bases). The CDR3 contains 14 residues. Germline lookup yields CDR1 MNHEY and CDR2 SVGEGT. Trimming took 5 bases from V and 2 from J, leaving 11 bases between them. The CDR3 coding sequence is TGTGCCAGCAGTCAGGGGCCCGACACAGATACGCAGTATTTT. Translation: CASSQGPDTDTQYF.

The chain links TRBV6-4 to TRBJ2-5, with TRBD1 as a possible D gene (6 bases). The CDR3 runs to 15 residues. The V end lost 6 bases, the J end lost 0 bases, and 14 bases lay between the germline ends. Germline CDR1 and CDR2: MRHNA and SNTAGT. The CDR3 here is CASSADRIHQETQYF. CDR3 coding DNA: TGTGCCAGCAGCGCCGACAGGATACACCAAGAGACCCAGTACTTC.

This clonotype was found a few times. The rearrangement joins TRBV6-1 to TRBJ2-7; unclear D gene. With 2 bases removed from V and 4 bases from J, the gap between germline ends came to 6 bases. The CDR3 runs to 12 residues. Germline lookup yields CDR1 MNHNS and CDR2 SASEGT. The CDR3 is CASSEMRYEQYV. DNA for the CDR3: TGTGCCAGCAGTGAAATGAGGTACGAGCAGTACGTC.

The chain combines TRBV15 with TRBJ1-2; D remains ambiguous. The CDR3 sequence is 12 residues long. The germline V and J ends were trimmed by 0 bases and 8 bases, with 7 bases remaining between them. Germline V lookup: CDR1 LNHNV, CDR2 YYDKDF (reference sequence). The CDR3 bases are TGTGCCACCAGCAGAGACCTTTCCGGCTACACCTTC. Amino acid sequence: CATSRDLSGYTF.

This clonotype was counted between two and nine times. The chain is built from TRBV12-3 or TRBV12-4 and TRBJ2-1, with TRBD2 identical over 7 bases. V gave up 3 bases and J gave up 6 bases; unmatched junction bases: 11. There are 16 residues in the CDR3. The CDR3 reads CASSLGQGGGGNEQFF. Here the CDR3 DNA reads TGTGCCAGCAGTTTGGGTCAGGGCGGGGGAGGCAATGAGCAGTTCTTC.

The rearrangement links TRBV20-1 to TRBJ1-5; unclear D gene. The CDR3 runs to 15 residues. Germline values: CDR1 DFQATT, CDR2 SNEGSKA (reference sequence). V was cut by 5 bases and J by 0 bases, with 14 bases left in between. DNA for the CDR3: TGCAGTGCTGGCCCCGTGGGTCATAGCAATCAGCCCCAGCATTTT. Translated, it gives CSAGPVGHSNQPQHF.

This chain uses TRBV20-1 with TRBJ2-1; D assignment may be TRBD1 or TRBD2 (5 bases each). CDR3 length: 14 residues. Trimming took off 5 bases at V and 3 bases at J, with 14 bases between the two ends. Germline assignment: CDR1 DFQATT and CDR2 SNEGSKA (reference sequence). CDR3 in amino acids: CSAQPGALYNEQFF. Here the CDR3 DNA reads TGCAGTGCTCAACCCGGGGCACTCTACAATGAGCAGTTCTTC.

This rearrangement joins TRBV20-1 to TRBJ1-3, with D tentatively TRBD1 (5 bases). Germline V gene data show CDR1 as DFQATT and CDR2 as SNEGSKA (reference sequence). V dropped 3 bases and J dropped 2 bases, with 11 bases sitting between them. The CDR3 has 14 amino acids. The CDR3 loop reads CSARSQGTGNTIYF. The CDR3, as DNA: TGCAGTGCTAGGTCCCAGGGTACTGGAAACACCATATATTTT.

The V gene is TRBV11-2, the J gene TRBJ1-1; D perhaps matches TRBD1 (6 bases). Looked up from germline, CDR1 is SGHAT and CDR2 is FQNNGV. There are 16 residues in the CDR3. V was cut by 3 bases and J by 4 bases, with 18 bases left in between. The CDR3 reads CASSLVFTGIRTEAFF. CDR3 bases: TGTGCCAGCAGCTTGGTTTTTACAGGGATTCGCACTGAAGCTTTCTTT.

The sample holds a few counts of this clonotype. CDR3 sequence reads: CASSTYPSTDTQYF. CDR3 DNA sequence: TGTGCCAGCAGCACCTACCCTAGCACAGATACGCAGTATTTT. The chain uses TRBV7-9 and TRBJ2-3; no clear D. With 5 bases removed from V and 0 bases from J, the gap between germline ends came to 9 bases. The CDR3 is 14 amino acids. The germline V gene encodes CDR1 SEHNR and CDR2 FQNEAQ (reference sequence).

The gene calls are TRBV5-1 and TRBJ2-3; a weak D match, TRBD1 (6 bases). Trimming shortened V by 0 bases and J by 0 bases, and 11 bases separated the two germline ends. Germline lookup yields CDR1 SGHRS and CDR2 YFSETQ. The CDR3 totals 16 residues. The CDR3 loop is CASSLVGTTSTDTQYF. In DNA form, the CDR3 reads TGCGCCAGCAGCTTGGTGGGGACAACTAGCACAGATACGCAGTATTTT. Full variable domain (missing parts from reference TRBV5-1 and TRBJ2-3): KAGVTQTPRYLIKTRGQQVTLSCSPISGHRSVSWYQQTPGQGLQFLFEYFSETQRNKGNFPGRFSGRQFSNSRSEMNVSTLELGDSALYLCASSLVGTTSTDTQYFGPGTRLTVL.

This clonotype was counted only a few times. The chain couples TRBV6-6 to TRBJ2-3; possibly TRBD1 for D (5 bases). Per the germline V gene, CDR1 is MNHNY and CDR2 is SVGAGI (reference sequence). There are 12 residues in the CDR3. Trimming stripped 6 bases from V and 7 bases from J, with 11 bases between. The CDR3 here is CASSERQHTQYF. Here the CDR3 DNA reads TGTGCCAGCAGCGAGCGACAGCATACGCAGTATTTT.